This T cell receptor beta chain was identified in a study of T cell responses to AZD1222 COVID-19 vaccine (dated by TCRdb to about 2021). About the study as a whole: AZD1222 recipients whose second dose came at about 4 weeks and those whose second dose came at about 12 weeks were combined into one group, since spike-specific TCR depth and breadth did not differ between the two schedules. A total of 240 or so trial participants underwent TCR sequencing, of whom about 200 had received two doses of AZD1222 and about 25 had received two doses of the MenACWY control vaccine. Enrollment into the trials was organized by age into subgroups of 18-55, 56-69 and 70-plus years, and those subgroups contained roughly 140, 27 and 60 TCR-sequenced participants, respectively.

The CDR3 sequence holds 16 residues, the cysteine and phenylalanine included. CDR3 DNA only is kept here, 48 bases in frame from base 1. Compared with germline, V lacks 2 bases and J lacks 3 bases; bases without a gene match: 9. CDR1 MNHEY and CDR2 SVGAGI were looked up in the germline V gene. The sample's time point, from its label and the paper: baseline before first vaccination. Vaccinee samples were obtained from the UK trials COV001 and COV002, which included a single-blind randomized controlled phase 2/3 trial of AZD1222 (ChAdOx1 nCoV-19) in healthy adults. For TCRbeta chain sequencing, PBMC samples were collected from trial participants at day 0 and at day 28 after the second dose. General conclusions and limits of the study: CD4 TCRs associated with the vaccine covered the entire spike protein, and the dominant responses were in regions 160-218 and 743-854. Most participants were white British and females outnumbered males, and the authors suggested that clonal diversity may have been underestimated. The 56-69-year group was small, and its depth increase did not reach significance, likely because of low power. Because no day 14 peak-response samples were available, repertoires were characterized only after the peak T cell response. Nearly half of unique spike-specific TCRs reportedly recognized epitopes outside regions mutated in the B.1.351 and B.1.1.7 variants. Conclusions about previously exposed vaccinees were limited because only six AZD1222 recipients were SARS-CoV-2 seropositive at baseline. After two AZD1222 doses, spike-specific TCR breadth and depth were significantly higher than at day 0 and than in MenACWY recipients.

Concerning this clone itself: This receptor's antigen is unknown. Base qualities are not at hand, and no much larger clone is one base apart.

The CDR3 regions of human TCRbeta chains were subjected to immunosequencing. In the source study's methods: Repertoire TCRs were checked for matches against a reference library of SARS-CoV-2-specific TCRs that had been generated using the MIRA antigen-specificity platform. Breadth was defined as the fraction of unique TCRs that were SARS-CoV-2-associated. Depth was defined as the fraction of total T cells that were SARS-CoV-2-associated. Using the MIRA data, each spike-specific TCR was mapped to the spike region that the TCR reacts to and placed in a CD4 or CD8 class. Log10-transformed breadth and depth values were compared by one-way ANOVA with Sidak's multiple comparisons tests. TCRdb holds this immuneACCESS table with in-frame rearrangements only. Some clones are missing; in checked studies, unresolved V genes explain under half, and the rest has no known cause. The D gene and trimming were derived from the DNA, and the V and J assignments and clone size from that table. The table for this sample lists 65,000 to 85,000 clones; roughly 84% of them were counted only once. 10% to 15% of the sample is held by the ten biggest clonotypes.

This chain is built from TRBV6-5 and TRBJ1-1, with TRBD1 identical over 7 junction bases. This clonotype originated in an adult in good health. This specimen consisted of peripheral blood, obtained on day 0 of AZD1222 vaccination. The CDR3 corresponds to CASSYPDRRGDTEAFF. The nucleotide sequence is TGTGCCAGCAGTTACCCGGACAGGCGGGGAGACACTGAAGCTTTCTTT.